The 18 T cell receptor beta chains given below trace back to one sample, sequenced in a study of identical twins. MiXCR, applied by TCRdb to the 5' RACE reads, yields one record per CDR3 protein. The sample lists around 1.7 million distinct CDR3 sequences, roughly 35% occurring once. The sequenced sample consisted of cord blood. These receptors originate from a newborn girl in good health.

This clonotype was picked up many times. The DNA of the CDR3 is TGTGCCAGCAGCGTAGTAGGTGGGGTTTACAATGAGCAGTTCTTC. Its translation is CASSVVGGVYNEQFF. V and J are TRBV9 and TRBJ2-1; D gene ambiguous. This CDR3 is built from 15 residues. CDR1 SGDLS and CDR2 YYNGEE come from the germline V gene. Trimming pared 0 bases from V and 4 bases from J, leaving 11 bases between. The variable domain in full, with the rest retrieved from reference TRBV9 and TRBJ2-1, is DSGVTQTPKHLITATGQRVTLRCSPRSGDLSVYWYQQSLDQGLQFLIQYYNGEERAKGNILERFSAQQFPDLHSELNLSSLELGDSALYFCASSVVGGVYNEQFFGPGTRLTVL.

The CDR3 spells CSARGVAGGSSTGELFF. CDR3 bases: TGCAGTGCTAGAGGGGTAGCGGGAGGGTCGAGCACCGGGGAGCTGTTTTTT. The chain recombines TRBV20-1 with TRBJ2-2, with 11 bases matching TRBD2. Germline assignment: CDR1 DFQATT and CDR2 SNEGSKA (reference sequence). CDR3 length: 17 amino acids. The V and J ends lost 1 base and 4 bases, in that order; junction bases with no gene match: 8.

This clonotype appeared once. Since a much larger clone is just one base distant, this may be a read error. Here the CDR3 reads CASSPSTYAQFF. The CDR3 DNA follows: TGCGCCAGCAGCCCGAGTACTTATGCGCAGTTCTTC. The chain employs TRBV5-1 and TRBJ2-1; D gene ambiguous. The V end was cut by 4 bases, the J end by 12 bases, with 14 bases between. This CDR3 is built from 12 residues. Germline-derived CDR1 and CDR2 are SGHRS and YFSETQ.

The table lists this clonotype with many counts. This chain connects TRBV25-1 to TRBJ1-2, with D unresolved. The CDR3 runs 13 residues. Germline values: CDR1 MGHDK, CDR2 SYGVNS. V was shortened by 3 bases and J by 0 bases, with 5 bases between the two germline ends. In DNA form, the CDR3 reads TGTGCCAGCAGTGAGTCCTCTAACTATGGCTACACCTTC. Translating it yields CASSESSNYGYTF.

A word on this clonotype: At one of its ends the junction is not consistent with the germline gene, which may arise from a read error. The chain uses TRBV15 and TRBJ2-5, with D unresolved. Germline V lookup: CDR1 LNHNV, CDR2 YYDKDF (reference sequence). The CDR3 has 16 residues. CDR3 nucleotide sequence: TGTGCCACCGGCAGAGATTCGGCACCTCTCGGGGAGACCCAGTACTTC. Encoded protein: CATGRDSAPLGETQYF.

This chain links TRBV5-1 with TRBJ2-7, with a weak D call TRBD1 (5 bases). The germline V gene has CDR1 SGHRS and CDR2 YFSETQ. Trimming took 5 bases from V and 0 from J, leaving 9 bases between them. The CDR3 runs 13 residues. The CDR3 here is CASREQVSYEQYF. The CDR3 DNA reads TGCGCCAGCAGGGAACAGGTCTCCTACGAGCAGTACTTC.

This clonotype was seen only a few times. This chain connects TRBV5-1 to TRBJ2-5; D gene uncertain. The germline gives CDR1 SGHRS, CDR2 YFSETQ. Trimming stripped 4 bases from V and 3 bases from J, with 13 bases between. This CDR3 has 14 residues. CDR3 sequence reads: CASSRNWAKETQYF. The CDR3 bases are TGCGCCAGCAGCCGAAACTGGGCCAAAGAGACCCAGTACTTC. Full variable domain (rest looked up from reference TRBV5-1 and TRBJ2-5): KAGVTQTPRYLIKTRGQQVTLSCSPISGHRSVSWYQQTPGQGLQFLFEYFSETQRNKGNFPGRFSGRQFSNSRSEMNVSTLELGDSALYLCASSRNWAKETQYFGPGTRLLVL.

This sequence joins TRBV27 and TRBJ2-6; D remains ambiguous. This CDR3 comprises 13 residues. The germline V and J ends were trimmed by 4 bases and 5 bases, with 6 bases remaining between them. Germline V gene sequence: CDR1 MNHEY, CDR2 SMNVEV (reference sequence). DNA of the CDR3: TGTGCCAGCAGTTCCAACCGGGCCAACGTCCTGACTTTC. It yields the protein CASSSNRANVLTF.

This chain connects TRBV28 to TRBJ2-1, with D hard to call. V was clipped by 6 bases and J by 3 bases, with 15 bases between them. Per germline, CDR1 MDHEN and CDR2 SYDVKM. The CDR3 loop spans 15 amino acids. CDR3 nucleotide sequence: TGTGCCAGCAGCCCTCCCCCTTCCTTCTACAATGAGCAGTTCTTC. It codes for CASSPPPSFYNEQFF. The full variable domain, its missing parts supplied by reference TRBV28 and TRBJ2-1, is DVKVTQSSRYLVKRTGEKVFLECVQDMDHENMFWYRQDPGLGLRLIYFSYDVKMKEKGDIPEGYSVSREKKERFSLILESASTNQTSMYLCASSPPPSFYNEQFFGPGTRLTVL.

The gene calls are TRBV6-1 and TRBJ1-4; no clear D gene. The V end lost 6 bases, the J end lost 0 bases, and 17 bases lay between the germline ends. CDR1 is MNHNS, CDR2 SASEGT, per germline. CDR3 length: 17 residues. CDR3 loop: CASRKAELITTNEKLFF. CDR3 sequence (DNA): TGTGCCAGCAGAAAAGCAGAGCTGATAACAACTAATGAAAAACTGTTTTTT.

This clonotype has a count of ten or more. V gene TRBV11-2 combines with J gene TRBJ1-2; 8 bases fit TRBD1. Germline V lookup: CDR1 SGHAT, CDR2 FQNNGV. The CDR3 sequence is 17 residues long. Losses at the gene ends were 2 bases for V and 3 bases for J; bases not matched to a gene: 11. The CDR3 DNA reads as TGTGCCAGCAGCTTAAAGTTGACAGGGGAAAACGACTATGGCTACACCTTC. It codes for CASSLKLTGENDYGYTF.

V gene TRBV4-2 combines with J gene TRBJ2-5, with 9 positions matching TRBD2. Unmatched junction bases numbered 7, after V lost 1 base and J lost 7 bases. The V gene's germline CDR1 is LGHNA and CDR2 YNFKEQ. The CDR3 has 15 residues. The CDR3 loop is CASSQVFSGGGTQYF. The DNA of the CDR3 is TGTGCCAGCAGCCAAGTTTTTAGCGGGGGAGGGACCCAGTACTTC.

The chain couples TRBV7-2 to TRBJ2-7; 7 nucleotides agree with TRBD1. V lost 2 bases and J lost 2; bases outside the gene matches: 6. CDR3 size: 15 residues. The germline gives CDR1 SGHTA, CDR2 FQGNSA. CDR3 nucleotide sequence: TGTGCCAGCAGCTTAATCCGGACAGGCACCTACGAGCAGTACTTC. Encoded protein: CASSLIRTGTYEQYF. The whole variable domain, remainder taken from reference TRBV7-2 and TRBJ2-7, is GAGVSQSPSNKVTEKGKDVELRCDPISGHTALYWYRQSLGQGLEFLIYFQGNSAPDKSGLPSDRFSAERTGGSVSTLTIQRTQQEDSAVYLCASSLIRTGTYEQYFGPGTRLTVT.

This clonotype was counted a few times. The V call is TRBV5-6, the J call TRBJ2-3, with a possible D match to TRBD2 (6 bases). Trimming left V 3 bases short and J 4 bases short, with 18 bases between. The CDR3 loop spans 16 amino acids. The germline V gene has CDR1 SGHDT and CDR2 YYEEEE. CDR3 residues: CASSCLIGSDSDTQYF. The CDR3 bases are TGTGCCAGCAGCTGCCTAATCGGGAGCGATTCAGATACGCAGTATTTT. Combining the CDR3 with reference TRBV5-6 and TRBJ2-3 gives the whole variable domain DAGVTQSPTHLIKTRGQQVTLRCSPKSGHDTVSWYQQALGQGPQFIFQYYEEEERQRGNFPDRFSGHQFPNYSSELNVNALLLGDSALYLCASSCLIGSDSDTQYFGPGTRLTVL.

The chain links TRBV20-1 to TRBJ1-1; no definite D call. Germline V gene lookup returns CDR1 DFQATT and CDR2 SNEGSKA (reference sequence). Between the trimmed V and J ends, which lost 4 bases and 1 base, there was a span of 7 bases. The CDR3 contains 12 residues. CDR3 residues: CSAKDWNTEAFF. The CDR3 DNA reads as TGCAGTGCTAAAGACTGGAACACTGAAGCTTTCTTT.

The sample holds many counts of this clonotype. This chain joins TRBV15 and TRBJ2-7; no firm D call. V gave up 3 bases and J gave up 0 bases, with 9 bases separating them. CDR3 length equals 14 residues. Germline values: CDR1 LNHNV, CDR2 YYDKDF (reference sequence). CDR3 in amino acids: CATSSATYSYEQYF. The CDR3 region has the DNA TGTGCCACCAGCAGTGCTACCTACTCCTACGAGCAGTACTTC. The variable domain in full, with the rest retrieved from reference TRBV15 and TRBJ2-7, is DAMVIQNPRYQVTQFGKPVTLSCSQTLNHNVMYWYQQKSSQAPKLLFHYYDKDFNNEADTPDNFQSRRPNTSFCFLDIRSPGLGDTAMYLCATSSATYSYEQYFGPGTRLTVT.

V gene TRBV20-1 combines with J gene TRBJ1-5, with D hard to call. V dropped 5 bases and J dropped 0 bases, with 11 bases sitting between them. The CDR3 length is 14 residues. The germline gives CDR1 DFQATT, CDR2 SNEGSKA (reference sequence). For the CDR3, the DNA is TGCAGTGCTCGACCAGGCCTTAGCAATCAGCCCCAGCATTTT. It encodes CSARPGLSNQPQHF.

This clonotype was seen many times. V is TRBV10-3 and J is TRBJ2-1; either TRBD1 or TRBD2 may supply D (5 bases each). Trimming stripped 6 bases from V and 9 bases from J, with 12 bases between. This CDR3 comprises 12 residues. Germline assignment: CDR1 ENHRY and CDR2 SYGVKD. Here the CDR3 reads CAISPTRGEQFF. In DNA, the CDR3 is TGTGCCATCAGCCCAACTAGGGGTGAGCAGTTCTTC.